This T cell receptor (beta chain) was profiled in a study of beta chain features in type 1 diabetes. Study-wide points: Among all four CD4+ subsets, Type 1 diabetes patients had TCRB CDR3s that were moderately but significantly shorter.

Of the isolated RNA, all was reverse transcribed, and so the sequenced material was expressed TCRB transcripts. This table comes from immunoSEQ multiplex PCR, and its TCRdb copy is limited to in-frame clones, with some not included. The table includes hundreds of thousands of clones, over 12% detected once. Germline trimming cut 4 bases from V and 2 bases from J; bases unmatched to any gene: 9. The CDR3 contains 16 residues. CDR1 MGHRA and CDR2 YSYEKL come from the germline V gene. This clone was seen a handful of times. Its specificity is unknown. The rearrangement links TRBV4-1 to TRBJ2-3, with 7 nucleotides matching TRBD2. The TCR sequence derives from a man aged 18 to 35 with type 1 diabetes. What was sequenced was naive CD4+ T cells from blood. Written as DNA, the CDR3 is TGCGCCAGCAGCCCCCGGGGTAGCGGGTTCACAGATACGCAGTATTTT. Its translation: CASSPRGSGFTDTQYF.